The present entry profiles one T cell receptor (beta chain) with its context. Its antigen is currently unknown. V gave up 3 bases and J gave up 1 base; unmatched junction bases: 8. The CDR3 loop spans 17 amino acids. Germline V gene lookup returns CDR1 SGHNT and CDR2 YYREEE (reference sequence). The source of the sample is a study of T cell responses to AZD1222 COVID-19 vaccine. Libraries were prepared by immunoSEQ multiplex PCR; TCRdb keeps only in-frame clonotypes and omits some of them. The table has tens of thousands of clones, 90% seen once. Study-wide findings and caveats: Just six AZD1222 recipients were seropositive at baseline. Repertoires in all cases were sampled only once the peak T cell response had passed. Among the donors, most were white British and more were female, and clonal diversity was possibly underestimated.

The chain links TRBV5-4 to TRBJ2-2; TRBD1 matches at 8 bases. The sample consisted of peripheral blood, taken on day 0 of AZD1222 vaccination. This TCR was recovered from an adult in good health. CDR3: CASSYHGGTGNTGELFF. CDR3 coding DNA: TGTGCCAGCAGCTACCACGGTGGGACAGGGAACACCGGGGAGCTGTTTTTT.